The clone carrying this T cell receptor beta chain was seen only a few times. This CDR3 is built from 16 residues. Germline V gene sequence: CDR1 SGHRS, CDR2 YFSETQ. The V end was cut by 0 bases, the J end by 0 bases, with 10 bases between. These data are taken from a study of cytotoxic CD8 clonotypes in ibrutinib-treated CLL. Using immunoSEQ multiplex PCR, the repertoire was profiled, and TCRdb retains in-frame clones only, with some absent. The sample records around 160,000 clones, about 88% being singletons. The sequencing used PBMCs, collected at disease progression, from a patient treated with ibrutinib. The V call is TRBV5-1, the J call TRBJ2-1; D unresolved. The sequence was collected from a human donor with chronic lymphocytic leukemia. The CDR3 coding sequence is TGCGCCAGCAGCTTGGTCGTGGGCGGCTCCTACAATGAGCAGTTCTTC. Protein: CASSLVVGGSYNEQFF.